The entry that follows covers one T cell receptor beta chain sequence. A far larger clone is one base from this, pointing to a likely read error. Other nucleotide sequences from this sample produce the same CDR3. Recent vaccinations or acute infections were absent in the healthy HIV-negative adult donors. Around 90 million PBMCs served as the genomic DNA source for unsorted samples. These data originate in a study of shared clonotypes between healthy human individuals. V lost 6 bases and J 4 bases, leaving 21 bases between the germline ends. The length of the CDR3 is 16 residues. Per germline, CDR1 SGHAT and CDR2 FQNNGV. Measured with immunoSEQ multiplex PCR; TCRdb has only the in-frame clones, and not every one. The sample lists around 500,000 clones; around 85% were seen once.

This TCR came from a woman aged 40-49 years in good health. Some clones in this sample may be carry-over from other donors' samples. The chain recombines TRBV11-2 with TRBJ1-2, with a possible D match to TRBD1 (6 bases). The material sequenced was PBMCs. CDR3 nucleotide sequence: TGTGCCAGCAGTTTTAGTCGGGGGGCAGTTAGCTATGGCTACACCTTC. This codes for CASSFSRGAVSYGYTF.